This T cell receptor beta chain is from a study of cytomegalovirus exposure and HLA in healthy donors. The PCR used 60 Vbeta and 13 Jbeta primers. Here immunoSEQ multiplex PCR was the method, and the copy in TCRdb shows in-frame clones only, minus some. The repertoire holds roughly 120,000 clones, with 60% to 85% as singletons. Points from the study as a whole: Accurate predictions that matched the HLA-A and HLA-B alleles of most subjects were reportedly made from TCR beta sequences. Later on, a genetic analysis was performed. It linked a missense variant in DCLRE1C with V- and J-gene trimming of TCR beta.

Trimming cost V 8 bases and J 7 bases, with 12 bases left between them. From germline, CDR1 is MNHNS and CDR2 SASEGT. The CDR3 consists of 11 residues. Of note for this clone: Its antigen is undetermined.

Sequences were obtained from PBMCs. The chain links TRBV6-1 to TRBJ2-7; D gene ambiguous. The sequence was collected from a human donor in good health. The CDR3 protein is CASWSSWEQYF. The CDR3 nucleotides read TGTGCCAGCTGGAGTAGTTGGGAGCAGTACTTC.